The T cell receptor beta chain under discussion was sequenced for a study of identifying expanded T cells in peripheral blood. The CDR3 length is 16 residues. From germline, CDR1 is SGHRS and CDR2 YFSETQ. The V gene lost 0 bases and the J gene lost 2 bases, with 13 bases spanning the gap. TCRdb's copy holds only in-frame clones and misses some; the assay was immunoSEQ multiplex PCR. The profile shows 50,000 to 65,000 clones, approximately 90% of them singletons. No infections or other immune events were documented during collection. General observations from the study: Technical replicates showed about 1.2 changed clones; two weeks roughly 15; four weeks 19. Across healthy donors, higher total template counts meant significantly greater approximately two-week count variance.

A word on this clone: Its antigen is undetermined.

The TCR originated in a person aged 18 to 69 in good health. Material: blood. The rearrangement links TRBV5-1 to TRBJ2-3; D is undetermined. The CDR3, as DNA: TGCGCCAGCAGCTTGGGAGCTCGCTACCCCACAGATACGCAGTATTTT. It yields the protein CASSLGARYPTDTQYF.